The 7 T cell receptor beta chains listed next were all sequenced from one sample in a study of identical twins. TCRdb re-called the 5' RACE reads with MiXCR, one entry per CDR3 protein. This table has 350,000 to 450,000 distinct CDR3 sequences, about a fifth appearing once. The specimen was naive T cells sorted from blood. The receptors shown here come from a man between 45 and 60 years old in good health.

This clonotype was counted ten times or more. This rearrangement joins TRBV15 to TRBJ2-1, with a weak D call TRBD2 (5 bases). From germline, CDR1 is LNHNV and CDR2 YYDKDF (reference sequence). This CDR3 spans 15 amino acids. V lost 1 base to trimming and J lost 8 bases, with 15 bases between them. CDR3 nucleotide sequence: TGTGCCACCAGCAGAGGGGATTGGGCAGCGGATGAGCAGTTCTTC. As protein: CATSRGDWAADEQFF.

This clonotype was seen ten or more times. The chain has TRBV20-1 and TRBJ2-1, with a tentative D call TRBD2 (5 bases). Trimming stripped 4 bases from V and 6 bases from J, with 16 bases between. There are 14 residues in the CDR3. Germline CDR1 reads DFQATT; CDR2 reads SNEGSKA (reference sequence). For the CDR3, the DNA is TGCAGTGCTAATACCCCACTAGGGCCCAATGAGCAGTTCTTC. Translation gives CSANTPLGPNEQFF.

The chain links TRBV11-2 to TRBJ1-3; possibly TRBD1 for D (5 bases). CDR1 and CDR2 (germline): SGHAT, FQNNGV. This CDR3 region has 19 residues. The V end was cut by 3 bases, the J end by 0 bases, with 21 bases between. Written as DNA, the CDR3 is TGTGCCAGCAGCTTCGTAAGGGGTAGTGGCCTACTCTCTGGAAACACCATATATTTT. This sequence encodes CASSFVRGSGLLSGNTIYF.

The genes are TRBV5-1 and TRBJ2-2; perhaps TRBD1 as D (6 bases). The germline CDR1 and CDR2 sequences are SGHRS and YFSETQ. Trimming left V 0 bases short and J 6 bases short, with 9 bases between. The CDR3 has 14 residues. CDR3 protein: CASSLGDTAGELFF. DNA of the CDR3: TGCGCCAGCAGCTTGGGGGACACCGCCGGGGAGCTGTTTTTT.

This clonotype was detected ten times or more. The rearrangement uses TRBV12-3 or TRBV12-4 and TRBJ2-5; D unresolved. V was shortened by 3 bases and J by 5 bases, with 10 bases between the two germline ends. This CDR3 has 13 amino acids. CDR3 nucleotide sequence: TGTGCCAGCAGTTTCGAGTTGCTGGAGACCCAGTACTTC. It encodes CASSFELLETQYF.

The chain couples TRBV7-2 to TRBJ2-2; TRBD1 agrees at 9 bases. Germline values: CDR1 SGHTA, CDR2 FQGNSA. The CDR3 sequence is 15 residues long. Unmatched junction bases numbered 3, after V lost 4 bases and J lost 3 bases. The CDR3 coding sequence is TGTGCCAGCAGCTCGGACAGGGGTTACACCGGGGAGCTGTTTTTT. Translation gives CASSSDRGYTGELFF.

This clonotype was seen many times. CDR3 DNA sequence: TGCAGTGCCCCAACCCAGAACCCCTACAATGAGCAGTTCTTC. This codes for CSAPTQNPYNEQFF. The genes are TRBV20-1 and TRBJ2-1; D gene uncertain. Trimming shortened V by 6 bases and J by 2 bases, and 14 bases separated the two germline ends. The V gene's germline CDR1 is DFQATT and CDR2 SNEGSKA (reference sequence). The length of the CDR3 is 14 residues.